This passage covers 8 T cell receptor beta chains from one sample sequenced in a study of blood T cells in healthy people across ages. The use of a sample-barcoded 5' primer and a J-beta primer mix characterized a second PCR of about 7 to 12 cycles. A single record per CDR3 protein comes from TCRdb applying MiXCR to the 5' RACE reads. The sample comprises roughly 800,000 distinct CDR3 sequences, over 45% of which are singletons, and approximately 21% rests with the top ten. The sample consisted of blood. These receptors were taken from a man aged 30 to 45 in good health.

This clonotype was found a few times. The rearrangement uses TRBV20-1 and TRBJ2-3; weak D call: TRBD2 (5 bases). Trimming left V 3 bases short and J 5 bases short, with 15 bases between. The CDR3 loop spans 14 amino acids. Germline lookup yields CDR1 DFQATT and CDR2 SNEGSKA (reference sequence). The CDR3 is CSASGGSPGDTQYF. CDR3 DNA sequence: TGCAGTGCTAGTGGTGGGAGCCCGGGAGATACGCAGTATTTT.

CDR3 in amino acids: CASSYVRLAGTQYF. For the CDR3, the DNA is TGTGCCAGCAGTTACGTCAGACTAGCCGGGACCCAGTACTTC. The chain is built from TRBV6-5 and TRBJ2-5; 7 bases match TRBD2. Germline loops: CDR1 MNHEY, CDR2 SVGAGI. Trimming at V came to 2 bases and at J to 7 bases, leaving 7 bases not matched to a gene. The CDR3 contains 14 residues.

The chain has TRBV11-1 and TRBJ2-7, with 9 bases aligning to TRBD2. The CDR3 contains 16 residues. Germline assignment: CDR1 SGHAT and CDR2 FQDESV (reference sequence). Trimming removed 1 base from V and 4 bases from J; junction bases left unmatched: 8. CDR3 nucleotide sequence: TGTGCCAGCAGCTTAGATGGTAGCGGGAGCTTATACGAGCAGTACTTC. Amino acids: CASSLDGSGSLYEQYF.

V gene TRBV7-9 combines with J gene TRBJ2-4; D may be TRBD1 (5 bases). The end of the DNA aligns better with TRBJ2-5, so the J call may be wrong. The CDR3 length is 14 residues. Per the germline V gene, CDR1 is SEHNR and CDR2 is FQNEAQ (reference sequence). CDR3 in amino acids: CASSVGFPGETQYF. Here the CDR3 DNA reads TGTGCCAGCAGCGTAGGTTTCCCAGGGGAGACCCAGTACTTC.

This clonotype has just one count. The chain's CDR3 is CSARVGQGLNGYTF. The CDR3 nucleotides read TGCAGTGCTAGAGTGGGGCAGGGGTTGAATGGCTACACCTTC. J is TRBJ1-2 and V is TRBV20-1, with a weak D call TRBD1 (6 bases). The CDR3 runs 14 residues. V lost 1 base, J lost 6 bases, and 15 bases lay in between. Germline V CDR1 and CDR2: DFQATT, SNEGSKA (reference sequence).

The rearrangement links TRBV29-1 to TRBJ2-5; 12 bases are shared with TRBD2. V was pared by 3 bases and J by 11 bases, with 13 bases of the junction left unmatched. The length of the CDR3 is 15 residues. Germline V gives CDR1 SQVTM, CDR2 ANQGSEA. The CDR3 region is CSVDLTSGSLGEQYF. The CDR3 DNA reads TGCAGCGTTGACCTGACTAGCGGGAGTCTAGGAGAGCAGTACTTC.

This clonotype has more than one count but fewer than ten. CDR3 sequence (DNA): TGTGCCAGCAGCCACTCAGGGCTGTTCACAGATACGCAGTATTTT. This translates into CASSHSGLFTDTQYF. The chain has TRBV4-2 and TRBJ2-3; possible D gene TRBD1, 5 bases. Germline loops: CDR1 LGHNA, CDR2 YNFKEQ. This CDR3 is 15 amino acids long. V lost 3 bases to trimming and J lost 2 bases, with 12 bases between them.

This chain links TRBV15 with TRBJ2-3; D gene ambiguous. Germline loops: CDR1 LNHNV, CDR2 YYDKDF (reference sequence). Deletions cut 1 base from V and 2 bases from J, with 7 bases between. The CDR3 loop spans 14 amino acids. The CDR3 nucleotides are TGTGCCACCAGCAGAGCGGCTGACACAGATACGCAGTATTTT. This translates into CATSRAADTDTQYF.